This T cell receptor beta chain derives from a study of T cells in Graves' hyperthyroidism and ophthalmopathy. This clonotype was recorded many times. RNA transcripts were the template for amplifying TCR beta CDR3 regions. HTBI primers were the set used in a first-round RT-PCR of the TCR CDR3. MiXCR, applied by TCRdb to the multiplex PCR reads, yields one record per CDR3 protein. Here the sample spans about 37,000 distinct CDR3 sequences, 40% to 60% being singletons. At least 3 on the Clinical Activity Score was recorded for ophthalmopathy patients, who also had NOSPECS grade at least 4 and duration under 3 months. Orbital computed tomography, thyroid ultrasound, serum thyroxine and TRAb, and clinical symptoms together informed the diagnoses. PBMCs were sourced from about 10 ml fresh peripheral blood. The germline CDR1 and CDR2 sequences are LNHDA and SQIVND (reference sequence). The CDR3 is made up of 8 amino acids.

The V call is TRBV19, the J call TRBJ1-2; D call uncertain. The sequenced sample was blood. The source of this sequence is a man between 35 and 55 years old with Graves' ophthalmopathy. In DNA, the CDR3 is TGTGCTAACTATGGCTACACCTTC. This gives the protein CANYGYTF.